This entry lists 23 T cell receptor beta chains sequenced from one sample in a study of Ad26.COV2.S vaccination and SARS-CoV-2 variants. Profiling relied on immunoSEQ multiplex PCR, and the TCRdb table lists in-frame clones only, not all of them. The top ten hold about 3.9% of the sample, which has 300,000 to 400,000 clones, about 92% seen once. The specimen comprised peripheral blood, sampled after recovery from COVID-19. These receptors came from a human donor who had recovered from COVID-19.

V gene TRBV7-6 combines with J gene TRBJ2-1; 8 bases fit TRBD2. Germline V CDR1 and CDR2: SGHVS, FNYEAQ. Unmatched junction bases numbered 8, after V lost 1 base and J lost 6 bases. This CDR3 spans 16 amino acids. The CDR3 DNA reads TGTGCCAGCAGCTTAGAGGGACTAGGTACGGCCAATGAGCAGTTCTTC. Translating it yields CASSLEGLGTANEQFF. Supplemented by reference TRBV7-6 and TRBJ2-1, the full variable domain reads GAGVSQSPRYKVTKRGQDVALRCDPISGHVSLYWYRQALGQGPEFLTYFNYEAQQDKSGLPNDRFSAERPEGSISTLTIQRTEQRDSAMYRCASSLEGLGTANEQFFGPGTRLTVL.

This rearrangement joins TRBV6-4 to TRBJ2-3; 11 positions match TRBD1. This CDR3 spans 13 amino acids. CDR1 MRHNA and CDR2 SNTAGT come from the germline V gene. The J segment lost 8 bases and the V segment lost 10 bases, leaving 8 bases of the junction unmatched. CDR3 coding DNA: TGTGCCACCGGGACAGGGGGAGTCGGTACGCAGTATTTT. Its translation is CATGTGGVGTQYF.

This chain connects TRBV15 to TRBJ2-7; D uncertain. CDR1 LNHNV and CDR2 YYDKDF come from the germline V gene (reference sequence). This CDR3 is 14 amino acids long. V lost 0 bases and J 2 bases, leaving 8 bases between the germline ends. Here the CDR3 DNA reads TGTGCCACCAGCAGAGAAGGCGGTACCTACGAGCAGTACTTC. Translation gives CATSREGGTYEQYF.

The V gene is TRBV6-1, the J gene TRBJ1-2; D is unresolved. CDR1 is MNHNS and CDR2 is SASEGT in the germline V gene. The CDR3 is 14 amino acids. V gave up 3 bases and J gave up 4 bases, with 12 bases separating them. The CDR3 DNA reads TGTGCCAGCAGTGACCTGGGTCGATTCTATGGCTACACCTTC. The encoded protein is CASSDLGRFYGYTF.

This clone occurred once. The rearrangement uses TRBV9 and TRBJ1-3; D gene unclear. Germline V CDR1 and CDR2: SGDLS, YYNGEE. Trimming took 0 bases from V and 0 from J, leaving 7 bases between them. The CDR3 length is 15 residues. The CDR3 region is CASSVDTASGNTIYF. The DNA of the CDR3 is TGTGCCAGCAGCGTAGATACGGCCTCTGGAAACACCATATATTTT. Filled out from reference TRBV9 and TRBJ1-3, the complete variable domain reads DSGVTQTPKHLITATGQRVTLRCSPRSGDLSVYWYQQSLDQGLQFLIQYYNGEERAKGNILERFSAQQFPDLHSELNLSSLELGDSALYFCASSVDTASGNTIYFGEGSWLTVV.

DNA of the CDR3: TGTGCCAGCTCACCGTTGCCATCCACAGATACGCAGTATTTT. As protein: CASSPLPSTDTQYF. The gene calls are TRBV18 and TRBJ2-3; D not resolved. This CDR3 has 14 residues. The germline V gene encodes CDR1 KGHSH and CDR2 LQKENI. The V end lost 3 bases, the J end lost 2 bases, and 9 bases lay between the germline ends.

The chain links TRBV19 to TRBJ2-2; TRBD2 matches at 11 bases. Germline CDR1 and CDR2: LNHDA and SQIVND (reference sequence). J was trimmed by 0 bases and V by 4 bases; bases with no gene match: 4. The CDR3 has 17 amino acids. CDR3 DNA: TGTGCCAGTAGTAAGGCTAGCGGGGGGTCGAACACCGGGGAGCTGTTTTTT. Amino acid sequence: CASSKASGGSNTGELFF.

In its sample, this clone was seen a few times. The chain couples TRBV11-2 to TRBJ1-1; 8 bases map to TRBD1. CDR3 length: 18 residues. The germline V gene has CDR1 SGHAT and CDR2 FQNNGV. J lost 0 bases, V lost 5 bases, and 14 bases had no gene match. CDR3 amino acids: CASSPPPGTGAMNTEAFF. CDR3 sequence (DNA): TGTGCCAGCAGCCCCCCTCCGGGGACAGGCGCAATGAACACTGAAGCTTTCTTT.

The chain links TRBV4-1 to TRBJ1-5; D gene unclear. V lost 0 bases and J lost 0, with 6 bases in between. The germline V gene has CDR1 MGHRA and CDR2 YSYEKL. The CDR3 has 15 residues. The CDR3 sequence: CASSQEEVSNQPQHF. The CDR3 DNA reads TGCGCCAGCAGCCAAGAGGAGGTTAGCAATCAGCCCCAGCATTTT.

The chain carries TRBV6-5 and TRBJ2-1, with D possibly TRBD1 on 5 matching bases. The length of the CDR3 is 15 residues. V gave up 6 bases and J gave up 2 bases, with 14 bases separating them. CDR1 is MNHEY, CDR2 SVGAGI, per germline. The CDR3, as DNA: TGTGCCAGCAGGCACCGACAGAACGCCTACAATGAGCAGTTCTTC. Protein: CASRHRQNAYNEQFF.

The chain recombines TRBV7-2 with TRBJ1-5; D is perhaps TRBD1 (6 bases). The CDR3 is 15 residues long. The germline V gene has CDR1 SGHTA and CDR2 FQGNSA. Trimming took 4 bases from V and 2 from J, leaving 12 bases between them. The CDR3 spells CASSYREGGNQPQHF. CDR3 sequence (DNA): TGTGCCAGCAGCTACAGGGAAGGTGGCAATCAGCCCCAGCATTTT.

The chain carries TRBV6-5 and TRBJ1-4; D is unresolved. V was trimmed by 6 bases and J by 7 bases, leaving 15 bases between them. The CDR3 contains 14 residues. In germline, CDR1 is MNHEY, CDR2 SVGAGI. CDR3 protein: CASREGGLGEKLFF. The CDR3 DNA is TGTGCCAGCAGGGAGGGTGGGCTAGGTGAAAAACTGTTTTTT.

V usage is TRBV29-1 and J usage is TRBJ1-2; 8 bases are a match to TRBD1. V was pared by 5 bases and J by 7 bases, with 9 bases of the junction left unmatched. This CDR3 comprises 13 residues. The germline V gene has CDR1 SQVTM and CDR2 ANQGSEA. In DNA form, the CDR3 reads TGCAGCGTTCCGAAAACAGGGGGTTCTGGCTACACCTTC. Translation gives CSVPKTGGSGYTF.

The chain has TRBV7-9 and TRBJ2-7, with D perhaps TRBD1 (6 bases). Trimming took 7 bases from V and 3 from J, leaving 16 bases between them. The CDR3 spans 14 residues. The germline gives CDR1 SEHNR, CDR2 FQNEAQ (reference sequence). In DNA form, the CDR3 reads TGTGCCAGCACCCAGACGGGACATTTCTACGAGCAGTACTTC. Its protein is CASTQTGHFYEQYF.

The gene calls are TRBV24-1 and TRBJ2-1; TRBD1 matches 10 bases. CDR1 is KGHDR, CDR2 SFDVKD, per germline. CDR3 length equals 16 residues. J lost 4 bases, V lost 0 bases, and 2 bases had no gene match. CDR3 nucleotide sequence: TGTGCCACCAGTGATTTGCGGGACAGGGGATACAATGAGCAGTTCTTC. It is translated as CATSDLRDRGYNEQFF.

DNA for the CDR3: TGTGCCAGCAGCTTGGGGATCGGCACTGAAGCTTTCTTT. Its translation: CASSLGIGTEAFF. The rearrangement joins TRBV11-3 to TRBJ1-1; D remains unclear. Trimming cost V 3 bases and J 4 bases, with 9 bases left between them. The CDR3 covers 13 residues. Germline CDR1 reads SGHNT; CDR2 reads YENEEA.

A word on this clone: Other DNA sequences from this sample encode an identical CDR3 as well. J is TRBJ1-5 and V is TRBV2, with 8 bases that match TRBD1. Trimming at V came to 4 bases and at J to 7 bases, leaving 6 bases not matched to a gene. CDR1 SNHLY and CDR2 FYNNEI come from the germline V gene. There are 14 residues in the CDR3. The CDR3 region is CASSGDRRNQPQHF. The CDR3 DNA reads TGTGCCAGCAGTGGGGACAGGCGAAACCAGCCCCAGCATTTT.

The gene calls are TRBV9 and TRBJ1-1; 8 nucleotides align to TRBD1. After removal of 0 bases from V and 1 base from J, the junction contained 2 bases not matched to a gene. CDR1 is SGDLS and CDR2 is YYNGEE in the germline V gene. This CDR3 is 15 amino acids long. CDR3 coding DNA: TGTGCCAGCAGCGTAGATACAGGGGGGAACACTGAAGCTTTCTTT. Its translation is CASSVDTGGNTEAFF.

The chain has TRBV6-5 and TRBJ2-2; TRBD2 is a possible D gene (5 bases). V lost 10 bases to trimming and J lost 5 bases, with 8 bases between them. CDR1 MNHEY and CDR2 SVGAGI come from the germline V gene. The CDR3 totals 11 residues. As DNA, the CDR3 is TGTGCCACGGGATTGACCGGGGAGCTGTTTTTT. Translation: CATGLTGELFF.

V is TRBV25-1 and J is TRBJ1-2, with unresolved D. CDR3 length: 12 residues. V lost 6 bases and J 7 bases, leaving 12 bases between the germline ends. Germline V CDR1 and CDR2: MGHDK, SYGVNS. The CDR3 spells CASSSIKGGYTF. The CDR3 DNA sequence: TGTGCCAGCAGCAGCATTAAGGGTGGCTACACCTTC.

The chain links TRBV6-2 or TRBV6-3 to TRBJ1-2; D not certain. CDR1 is MNHEY, CDR2 SVGEGT, per germline. The CDR3 runs to 16 residues. V lost 0 bases and J lost 2, with 13 bases in between. The CDR3 bases are TGTGCCAGCAGTTACTCCCGAGTTAGGCTCAACTATGGCTACACCTTC. This translates into CASSYSRVRLNYGYTF.

This chain connects TRBV19 to TRBJ1-1, with 7 bases that match TRBD1. V trimming: 3 bases; J trimming: 4 bases; junction bases outside the gene matches: 2. CDR3 length: 13 amino acids. Germline-derived CDR1 and CDR2 are LNHDA and SQIVND (reference sequence). As DNA, the CDR3 is TGTGCCAGTAGTATCCAGGGGGGCACTGAAGCTTTCTTT. It translates to CASSIQGGTEAFF.

The V call is TRBV29-1, the J call TRBJ2-1; a weak D match, TRBD2 (6 bases). This CDR3 is 13 amino acids long. Germline V gene lookup returns CDR1 SQVTM and CDR2 ANQGSEA. V was pared by 7 bases and J by 7 bases, with 17 bases between. The chain's CDR3 is CSAILTGENEQFF. In DNA form, the CDR3 reads TGCAGCGCAATTTTAACGGGGGAGAATGAGCAGTTCTTC.